A selection of T cell receptor beta chains follows, all from one sample in a study of T cell responses to AZD1222 COVID-19 vaccine. Assay: immunoSEQ multiplex PCR; the TCRdb copy retains only in-frame clones and omits some. The data hold 100,000 or so clones, with approximately 87% observed a single time. The input for sequencing was peripheral blood, taken on day 0 of AZD1222 vaccination. Receptors originate from an adult in good health. The CDR3 runs from the conserved cysteine through the conserved F or W. Each record gives: J gene, V gene, D gene, clone size, CDR3 protein, CDR3 DNA. D genes are given only for firm matches. Rows may omit the clone size; those that give it use once, few, many or a size class.

TRBJ1-6 TRBV14 NA NA CASSQVGRGGSPLHF TGTGCCAGCAGCCAAGTAGGCAGGGGCGGTTCACCCCTCCACTTT
TRBJ2-3 TRBV11-3 NA NA CASSPSPGDVDTQYF TGTGCCAGCAGCCCCTCCCCGGGCGACGTTGATACGCAGTATTTT
TRBJ1-2 TRBV30 NA few CAWWTGTSLRGYTF TGTGCCTGGTGGACTGGGACATCCCTGCGAGGCTACACCTTC
TRBJ2-5 TRBV29-1 NA NA CSVAGGATARETQYF TGCAGCGTTGCCGGTGGGGCAACAGCCCGGGAGACCCAGTACTTC
TRBJ1-5 TRBV28 TRBD1 NA CASTPGTAPFNQPQHF TGTGCCAGCACCCCTGGGACAGCACCATTCAATCAGCCCCAGCATTTT
TRBJ1-5 TRBV18 NA once CASSVAGDPPQHF TGTGCCAGCTCCGTGGCAGGCGACCCGCCCCAGCATTTT
TRBJ1-6 TRBV28 NA once CASSGSSPLHF TGTGCCAGCTCGGGAAGTTCACCCCTCCACTTT
TRBJ1-1 TRBV29-1 NA NA CSAWGQTDTEAFF TGCAGCGCCTGGGGCCAGACGGACACTGAAGCTTTCTTT
TRBJ2-1 TRBV6-2/TRBV6-3 TRBD1 NA CASSYAGGSYNEQFF TGTGCCAGCAGTTACGCAGGGGGTTCCTACAATGAGCAGTTCTTC
TRBJ1-2 TRBV3-1/TRBV3-2 NA NA CASSQRQASGEGYTF TGTGCCAGCAGCCAAAGGCAGGCGTCAGGGGAGGGCTACACCTTC
TRBJ1-6 TRBV12-3/TRBV12-4 NA NA CASSSSRSPLHF TGTGCCAGCAGTTCCTCCCGGTCACCCCTCCACTTT
TRBJ1-1 TRBV4-3 NA NA CASSQARNTEAFF TGCGCCAGCAGCCAAGCACGGAACACTGAAGCTTTCTTT
TRBJ1-1 TRBV20-1 NA once CSVGGYTEAFF TGCAGTGTAGGGGGTTACACTGAAGCTTTCTTT
TRBJ2-5 TRBV5-5 TRBD1 NA CASSSRTGQQETQYF TGTGCCAGCAGCTCCCGGACAGGTCAACAAGAGACCCAGTACTTC
TRBJ1-3 TRBV9 TRBD1 NA CASSVETGSGNTIYF TGTGCCAGCAGCGTAGAGACAGGGTCTGGAAACACCATATATTTT
TRBJ1-5 TRBV2 TRBD1 NA CASSRDRGMGNQPQHF TGTGCCAGCTCACGCGACAGGGGGATGGGCAATCAGCCCCAGCATTTT